The rows below give T cell receptor beta chains drawn from one sample of a study of a mutant IDH1 vaccine in newly diagnosed glioma. Profiled with immunoSEQ multiplex PCR; TCRdb holds only in-frame clones, not every one. Of tens of thousands of clones in the sample, roughly nine tenths were seen once. No antigens are known for them. The sample was PBMCs, taken from a glioma patient whose treatment included an IDH1 peptide vaccine. The receptors were sampled from a man in his fifties or sixties with glioma. Each CDR3 is given with its conserved first and last residue. D genes are given only for firm matches. A row's size may be missing; if present it is once, few, many or a size class.

cdr3_nt cdr3_aa j_call clone_size d_call v_call
TGTGCCAGCAGCTTAGTGATGGGGCGTTCGCCTCTAACTAATGAAAAACTGTTTTTT CASSLVMGRSPLTNEKLFF TRBJ1-4 NA NA TRBV7-9
TGCGCCAGCAGCCAAGATAAGAGACAGGGGAGCAGCTATGGCTACACCTTC CASSQDKRQGSSYGYTF TRBJ1-2 NA TRBD1 TRBV4-3
TGTGCCAGCAGCTTGGGACTAGCGGGAGTGGCAGATACGCAGTATTTT CASSLGLAGVADTQYF TRBJ2-3 NA TRBD2 TRBV7-3
TGTGCCAGCAGCTGGCCGGGACGCCTAACTGAAGCTTTCTTT CASSWPGRLTEAFF TRBJ1-1 NA NA TRBV5-6
TGTGCCAGCAGCTTAGGTCCAGCCGGGGAGCTGTTTTTT CASSLGPAGELFF TRBJ2-2 NA NA TRBV11-3
TGCAGCGTTGTTGAGGGGGCAACCGGCTACACCTTC CSVVEGATGYTF TRBJ1-2 NA TRBD1 TRBV29-1
TGTGCCAGCAGCGTAGGGAGTAACACTGAAGCTTTCTTT CASSVGSNTEAFF TRBJ1-1 NA NA TRBV9
TGTGCCAGCAGCCGCGGGCGGGGCAGGAACAGGACTAGTGGCTACACCTTC CASSRGRGRNRTSGYTF TRBJ1-2 NA NA TRBV7-9
TGTGCCAGCAGCTTAGGCGGACAGGCCACAGATACGCAGTATTTT CASSLGGQATDTQYF TRBJ2-3 NA TRBD1 TRBV7-2
TGTGCCAGCAGCGACAACCCCTCGGGGGGGAAGAACACTGAAGCTTTCTTT CASSDNPSGGKNTEAFF TRBJ1-1 NA NA TRBV9
TGTGCCAGCAGCTTACCAGGGGGGCTCTACGAGCAGTACTTC CASSLPGGLYEQYF TRBJ2-7 NA NA TRBV7-2
TGCAGCGTTGCTTTGTCGTTTCTCGACAGAGGAAACACTGAAGCTTTCTTT CSVALSFLDRGNTEAFF TRBJ1-1 NA NA TRBV29-1
TGTGCCAGCAGTTACGAGGGGGACGGGACCTACGAGCAGTACTTC CASSYEGDGTYEQYF TRBJ2-7 NA NA TRBV6-5
TGTGCCAGCTCACCAAGGGGGCTGGCCGGGGAGCTGTTTTTT CASSPRGLAGELFF TRBJ2-2 NA TRBD1 TRBV18
TGTGCCAGCAGTTTATCAGGCAGGGCTGAGCAGTTCTTC CASSLSGRAEQFF TRBJ2-1 NA NA TRBV27
TGTGCCAGCTCACCCCCGTTAGCGGGTGGCACAGATACGCAGTATTTT CASSPPLAGGTDTQYF TRBJ2-3 NA TRBD2 TRBV18
TGTGCCAGCAGCCTGGAACGACTTCGGACCTTC CASSLERLRTF TRBJ1-2 NA NA TRBV5-8
TGTGCCTGGAGCCCCCTTGGCCCGGGACAGCCTAACTATGGCTACACCTTC CAWSPLGPGQPNYGYTF TRBJ1-2 few TRBD1 TRBV30
TGTGCCAGCAGCGCAGGACAGGTCATGAACACTGAAGCTTTCTTT CASSAGQVMNTEAFF TRBJ1-1 NA TRBD1 TRBV5-4
TGTGCCAGCAGCGCACGCGACAGGGTTTATGGCTACACCTTC CASSARDRVYGYTF TRBJ1-2 NA TRBD1 TRBV9
TGTGCCAGCAGCTTCGGGACGGGTCTGTCACCCCTCCACTTT CASSFGTGLSPLHF TRBJ1-6 once NA TRBV5-8
TGTGCCAGCAGTGAAGAGGCTAGCGGGAGGGTTAATACGCAGTATTTT CASSEEASGRVNTQYF TRBJ2-3 NA TRBD2 TRBV6-1
TGCGCCAGCAGCCAAGGGGACTACCGGGAGGAGACCCAGTACTTC CASSQGDYREETQYF TRBJ2-5 NA TRBD2 TRBV4-3
TGTGCCACCAGCAGAGATCAAGCAGGGGGCTACGAGCAGTACTTC CATSRDQAGGYEQYF TRBJ2-7 NA TRBD1 TRBV15
TGTGCCAGCAGCCAATCGAGAAAGCAGTACTTC CASSQSRKQYF TRBJ2-7 NA NA TRBV4-2
TGCGCCAGCAGCCAAGCCTCCGGGACTAAATACAATGAGCAGTTCTTC CASSQASGTKYNEQFF TRBJ2-1 NA TRBD2 TRBV4-1
TGTGCCAGCAACGCTGGACGGGGATATCAGCCCCAGCATTTT CASNAGRGYQPQHF TRBJ1-5 NA NA TRBV2
TGCAGCGTTGGGACAGTTAATTCACCCCTCCACTTT CSVGTVNSPLHF TRBJ1-6 NA NA TRBV29-1
TGTGCCAGCAGACCCGAGGTAATTGAGGTCTATGGCTACACCTTC CASRPEVIEVYGYTF TRBJ1-2 NA NA TRBV7-2
TGTGCCAGCACTGGAGGCCTGGACAGGGGGTTCGAGCAGTACTTC CASTGGLDRGFEQYF TRBJ2-7 NA TRBD1 TRBV6-5
TGCGCCAGCAGCCAAGCCTCCCTTAATTCACCCCTCCACTTT CASSQASLNSPLHF TRBJ1-6 NA NA TRBV4-3